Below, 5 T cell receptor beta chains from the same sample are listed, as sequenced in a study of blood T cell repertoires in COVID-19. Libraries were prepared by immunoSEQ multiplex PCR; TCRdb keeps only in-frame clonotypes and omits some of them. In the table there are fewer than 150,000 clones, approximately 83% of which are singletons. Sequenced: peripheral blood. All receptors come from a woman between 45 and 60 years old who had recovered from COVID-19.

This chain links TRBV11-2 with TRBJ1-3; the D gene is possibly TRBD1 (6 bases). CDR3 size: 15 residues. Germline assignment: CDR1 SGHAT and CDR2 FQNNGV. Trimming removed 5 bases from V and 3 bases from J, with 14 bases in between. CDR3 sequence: CASSLQGFFGNTIYF. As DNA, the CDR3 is TGTGCCAGCAGCCTACAGGGATTTTTTGGAAACACCATATATTTT.

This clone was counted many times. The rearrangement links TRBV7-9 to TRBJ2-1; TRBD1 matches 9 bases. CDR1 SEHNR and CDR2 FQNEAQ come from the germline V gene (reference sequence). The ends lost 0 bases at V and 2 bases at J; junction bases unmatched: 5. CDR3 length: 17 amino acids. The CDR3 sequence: CASSLAQGQGTYNEQFF. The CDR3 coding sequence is TGTGCCAGCAGCTTAGCCCAAGGACAGGGGACCTACAATGAGCAGTTCTTC.

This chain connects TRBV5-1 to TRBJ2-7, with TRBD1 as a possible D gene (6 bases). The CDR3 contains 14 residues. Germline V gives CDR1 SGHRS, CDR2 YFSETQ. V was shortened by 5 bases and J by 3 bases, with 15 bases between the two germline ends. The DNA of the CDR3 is TGCGCCAGCAGTCCCCAGGGGTTTGACTACGAGCAGTACTTC. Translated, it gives CASSPQGFDYEQYF.

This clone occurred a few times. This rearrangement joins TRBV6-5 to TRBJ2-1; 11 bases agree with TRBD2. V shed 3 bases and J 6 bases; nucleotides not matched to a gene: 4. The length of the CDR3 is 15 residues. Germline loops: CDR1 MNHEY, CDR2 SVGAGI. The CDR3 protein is CASSYSGRATNEQFF. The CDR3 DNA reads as TGTGCCAGCAGTTATAGCGGGAGGGCCACCAATGAGCAGTTCTTC.

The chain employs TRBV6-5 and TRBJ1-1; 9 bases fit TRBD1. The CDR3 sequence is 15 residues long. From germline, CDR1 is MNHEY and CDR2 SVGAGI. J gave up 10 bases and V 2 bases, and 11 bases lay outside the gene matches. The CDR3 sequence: CASSYDRGIGEAAFF. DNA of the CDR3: TGTGCCAGCAGTTACGACAGGGGGATTGGTGAAGCAGCTTTCTTT.